The 16 T cell receptor beta chains below come from one sample, sequenced in a study of shared clonotypes between healthy human individuals. Produced via immunoSEQ multiplex PCR; TCRdb's table is partial and in-frame only. Of about 2.3 million clones in the sample, roughly 92% are singletons; the top ten hold approximately 0.39%. Source material: naive CD4+ T cells from PBMCs. Specified subset: CD45RA+ positively selected. The receptors stem from a man younger than 30 in good health. Some clones in this sample may be carry-over from other donors' samples.

This rearrangement joins TRBV30 to TRBJ2-7; a possible D gene is TRBD2 (6 bases). Germline lookup yields CDR1 GTSNPN and CDR2 SVGIG (reference sequence). The CDR3 runs 14 residues. Trimming took off 7 bases at V and 1 base at J, with 17 bases between the two ends. CDR3 in DNA: TGTGCCTTTCGGAGGAGGGTGTCGTCCTACGAGCAGTACTTC. It is translated as CAFRRRVSSYEQYF.

The chain links TRBV27 to TRBJ2-5, with a possible D match to TRBD2 (6 bases). CDR1 MNHEY and CDR2 SMNVEV come from the germline V gene (reference sequence). The ends were cut back, 5 bases at V and 3 bases at J, with 16 bases in the middle. This CDR3 is 15 amino acids long. The DNA for the CDR3 is TGTGCCAGCAGTCCTTGGCAAGCGGGTAAAGAGACCCAGTACTTC. Translation: CASSPWQAGKETQYF.

The chain employs TRBV28 and TRBJ1-5; D unresolved. Germline V gene sequence: CDR1 MDHEN, CDR2 SYDVKM. The CDR3 has 16 residues. V lost 5 bases to trimming and J lost 0 bases, with 14 bases between them. CDR3 coding DNA: TGTGCCAGCAGTCCGCCACCCCTATATAGCAATCAGCCCCAGCATTTT. The encoded protein is CASSPPPLYSNQPQHF. The variable domain in full, with the rest retrieved from reference TRBV28 and TRBJ1-5, is DVKVTQSSRYLVKRTGEKVFLECVQDMDHENMFWYRQDPGLGLRLIYFSYDVKMKEKGDIPEGYSVSREKKERFSLILESASTNQTSMYLCASSPPPLYSNQPQHFGDGTRLSIL.

J is TRBJ1-2 and V is TRBV2, with TRBD1 identical over 7 bases. Losses at the gene ends were 6 bases for V and 6 bases for J; bases not matched to a gene: 7. CDR3 length: 13 residues. Germline V lookup: CDR1 SNHLY, CDR2 FYNNEI. The CDR3 DNA follows: TGTGCCAGCAGCATGACAGGGTCGGATGGCTACACCTTC. It encodes CASSMTGSDGYTF.

This sequence joins TRBV7-2 and TRBJ2-3; 11 nucleotides agree with TRBD2. This CDR3 spans 18 amino acids. V shed 5 bases, J shed 4 bases, and the junction held 14 bases outside the gene matches. From germline, CDR1 is SGHTA and CDR2 FQGNSA. CDR3 protein: CASSKDLAGGSTPDTQYF. The CDR3 DNA reads as TGTGCCAGCAGCAAAGATCTAGCGGGAGGATCCACGCCAGATACGCAGTATTTT. Full variable domain (rest looked up from reference TRBV7-2 and TRBJ2-3): GAGVSQSPSNKVTEKGKDVELRCDPISGHTALYWYRQSLGQGLEFLIYFQGNSAPDKSGLPSDRFSAERTGGSVSTLTIQRTQQEDSAVYLCASSKDLAGGSTPDTQYFGPGTRLTVL.

The chain has TRBV11-3 and TRBJ2-7; D possibly corresponds to TRBD2 (5 bases). Germline loops: CDR1 SGHNT, CDR2 YENEEA. The CDR3 runs 13 residues. The V end lost 5 bases, the J end lost 4 bases, and 12 bases lay between the germline ends. This CDR3 is CASSRTGWYEQYF. Here the CDR3 DNA reads TGTGCCAGCAGCCGCACGGGGTGGTACGAGCAGTACTTC.

V is TRBV28 and J is TRBJ2-5; 13 positions match TRBD2. The CDR3 loop spans 15 amino acids. V was clipped by 3 bases and J by 9 bases; unmatched bases: 7. Germline V gene lookup returns CDR1 MDHEN and CDR2 SYDVKM. The CDR3 reads CASSFSGTSGIAQYF. In DNA, the CDR3 is TGTGCCAGCAGTTTTTCTGGGACTAGCGGGATCGCCCAGTACTTC.

This chain connects TRBV5-8 to TRBJ2-3, with 10 bases fitting TRBD2. The CDR3 loop spans 16 amino acids. From germline, CDR1 is SGHTS and CDR2 YDEGEE. V gave up 6 bases and J gave up 2 bases; unmatched junction bases: 9. The CDR3 reads CASTPGLAAFTDTQYF. The CDR3 DNA sequence: TGTGCCAGCACCCCTGGACTAGCGGCATTCACAGATACGCAGTATTTT.

The CDR3 nucleotides are TGTGCCAGCCGGAATAGCGGGGCACGCACAGATACGCAGTATTTT. It is translated as CASRNSGARTDTQYF. The chain carries TRBV14 and TRBJ2-3, with 8 bases matching TRBD2. Germline V gives CDR1 SGHDN, CDR2 FVKESK. The V gene end was trimmed by 8 bases and the J gene end by 1 base; junction bases not matched to a gene: 8. The CDR3 loop spans 15 amino acids.

V gene TRBV28 combines with J gene TRBJ1-4; 9 bases are shared with TRBD1. V gave up 5 bases and J gave up 6 bases; unmatched junction bases: 7. Germline assignment: CDR1 MDHEN and CDR2 SYDVKM. CDR3 size: 15 residues. CDR3: CASSTTGTGYEKLFF. Here the CDR3 DNA reads TGTGCCAGCAGTACCACCGGGACAGGGTATGAAAAACTGTTTTTT.

This rearrangement joins TRBV29-1 to TRBJ2-1, with 9 bases that match TRBD1. The germline V gene has CDR1 SQVTM and CDR2 ANQGSEA. This CDR3 contains 18 residues. V was clipped by 6 bases and J by 6 bases; unmatched bases: 21. The CDR3 is CSVVGQGPRVVGFNEQFF. The CDR3 region has the DNA TGCAGCGTGGTAGGACAGGGGCCGCGGGTAGTAGGTTTCAATGAGCAGTTCTTC.

The V call is TRBV6-5, the J call TRBJ2-5; no clear D. Trimming removed 3 bases from V and 4 bases from J, with 9 bases in between. This CDR3 contains 13 residues. CDR1 and CDR2 (germline): MNHEY, SVGAGI. The CDR3 spells CASSYIVGETQYF. DNA of the CDR3: TGTGCCAGCAGTTATATCGTCGGAGAGACCCAGTACTTC.

V and J are TRBV11-3 and TRBJ1-1; possibly TRBD1 for D (5 bases). Germline V gives CDR1 SGHNT, CDR2 YENEEA. The germline V and J ends were trimmed by 6 bases and 3 bases, with 11 bases remaining between them. This CDR3 has 13 residues. As DNA, the CDR3 is TGTGCCAGCAGTCTTCGGGGGTACACTGAAGCTTTCTTT. As protein: CASSLRGYTEAFF. The whole variable domain, filled in from reference TRBV11-3 and TRBJ1-1, reads EAGVVQSPRYKIIEKKQPVAFWCNPISGHNTLYWYLQNLGQGPELLIRYENEEAVDDSQLPKDRFSAERLKGVDSTLKIQPAELGDSAVYLCASSLRGYTEAFFGQGTRLTVV.

Comment on this clone: At the DNA level, this CDR3 is encoded by other sequences in the same sample as well. V is TRBV28 and J is TRBJ1-5; 8 nucleotides line up with TRBD1. The germline CDR1 and CDR2 sequences are MDHEN and SYDVKM. This CDR3 is 14 amino acids long. V lost 4 bases to trimming and J lost 4 bases; unmatched junction nucleotides: 3. In nucleotides, the CDR3 is TGTGCCAGCAGTTCCGGACAGGGAAATCAGCCCCAGCATTTT. It codes for CASSSGQGNQPQHF.

This chain uses TRBV5-1 with TRBJ1-2; D unclear. V was pared by 0 bases and J by 9 bases, with 9 bases between. The CDR3 is 12 residues long. CDR1 and CDR2 from the germline V gene are SGHRS and YFSETQ. The CDR3: CASSLVGQSYTF. CDR3 nucleotide sequence: TGCGCCAGCAGCTTGGTTGGGCAGAGCTACACCTTC.

This clone was detected once. The rearrangement uses TRBV2 and TRBJ2-1, with D possibly being TRBD2 (5 bases). The germline V gene encodes CDR1 SNHLY and CDR2 FYNNEI. V was shortened by 3 bases and J by 8 bases, with 14 bases between the two germline ends. The CDR3 extends over 14 amino acids. The CDR3 region has the DNA TGTGCCAGCAGTGAGAGGTCGACGGGGTATGAGCAGTTCTTC. Translated, it gives CASSERSTGYEQFF.